The source of this TCR beta chain is a study of cytomegalovirus exposure and HLA in healthy donors. The wider study: Earlier work reported approximately 110 million unique TCR beta sequences from about 179 million T cells.

Study-level findings and limits: Cytomegalovirus-associated status was assigned to approximately 160 TCR beta chains. Later findings reportedly placed an Asian-associated ancestry cluster below the roughly 670-donor mean for N-insertions.

To note about this clone: Its target is unknown.

The PCR ran on 60 Vbeta and 13 Jbeta primers. Libraries were prepared by immunoSEQ multiplex PCR; TCRdb keeps only in-frame clonotypes and omits some of them. There are a few hundred thousand clones in the sample; around 83% occur only once, and 1.4% lies in the top ten. Regarding donors, all were healthy bone marrow donors. CDR3 length: 18 residues. Trimming cost V 1 base and J 7 bases; bases outside gene matches: 15. CDR1 and CDR2 from the germline V gene are MDHEN and SYDVKM. The chain links TRBV28 to TRBJ1-2, with 10 bases lining up with TRBD1. The clonotype comes from a girl between 10 and 17 years old in good health and CMV-seronegative. The sample taken for sequencing was PBMCs. DNA for the CDR3: TGTGCCAGCAGTTTATTCAGTCTGATGACAGGGGGCGGCGGTGGCTACACCTTC. Its protein is CASSLFSLMTGGGGGYTF.